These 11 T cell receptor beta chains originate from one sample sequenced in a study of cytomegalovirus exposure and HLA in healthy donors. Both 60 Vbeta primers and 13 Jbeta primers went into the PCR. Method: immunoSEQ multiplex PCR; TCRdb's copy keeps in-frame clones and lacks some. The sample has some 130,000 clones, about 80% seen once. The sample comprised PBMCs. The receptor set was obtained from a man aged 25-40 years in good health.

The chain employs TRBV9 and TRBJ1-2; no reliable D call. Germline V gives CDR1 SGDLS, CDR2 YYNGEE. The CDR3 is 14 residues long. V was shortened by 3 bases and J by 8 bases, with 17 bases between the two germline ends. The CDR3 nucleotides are TGTGCCAGCAGCGGCCGCCCGCGGGTGGGGGGCTACACCTTC. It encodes CASSGRPRVGGYTF. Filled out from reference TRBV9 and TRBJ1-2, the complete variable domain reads DSGVTQTPKHLITATGQRVTLRCSPRSGDLSVYWYQQSLDQGLQFLIQYYNGEERAKGNILERFSAQQFPDLHSELNLSSLELGDSALYFCASSGRPRVGGYTFGSGTRLTVV.

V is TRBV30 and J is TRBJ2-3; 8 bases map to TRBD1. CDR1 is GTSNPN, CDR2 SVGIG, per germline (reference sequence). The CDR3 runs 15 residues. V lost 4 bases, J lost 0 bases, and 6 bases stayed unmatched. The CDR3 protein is CAWTKTGASTDTQYF. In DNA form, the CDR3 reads TGTGCCTGGACCAAGACAGGGGCTAGCACAGATACGCAGTATTTT. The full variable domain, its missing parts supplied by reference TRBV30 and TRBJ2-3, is SQTIHQWPATLVQPVGSPLSLECTVEGTSNPNLYWYRQAAGRGLQLLFYSVGIGQISSEVPQNLSASRPQDRQFILSSKKLLLSDSGFYLCAWTKTGASTDTQYFGPGTRLTVL.

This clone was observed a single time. In DNA, the CDR3 is TGCAGCGTTGAAGAGGCATACAGTACCTACGAGCAGTACTTC. It translates to CSVEEAYSTYEQYF. V gene TRBV29-1 combines with J gene TRBJ2-7, with D unresolved. The germline V and J ends were trimmed by 0 bases and 2 bases, with 11 bases remaining between them. This CDR3 region has 14 residues. Looked up from germline, CDR1 is SQVTM and CDR2 is ANQGSEA.

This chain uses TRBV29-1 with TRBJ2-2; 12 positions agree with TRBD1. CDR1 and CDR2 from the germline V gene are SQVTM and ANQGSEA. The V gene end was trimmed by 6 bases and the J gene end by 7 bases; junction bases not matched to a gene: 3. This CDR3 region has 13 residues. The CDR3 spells CSVGQGAGGELFF. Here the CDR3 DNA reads TGCAGCGTGGGACAGGGGGCGGGCGGGGAGCTGTTTTTT.

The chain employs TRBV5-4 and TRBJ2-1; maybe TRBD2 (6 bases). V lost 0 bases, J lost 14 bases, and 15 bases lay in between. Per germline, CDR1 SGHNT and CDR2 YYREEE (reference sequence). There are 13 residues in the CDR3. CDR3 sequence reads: CASSLDEGGPKFF. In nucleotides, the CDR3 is TGTGCCAGCAGCTTGGATGAGGGAGGCCCCAAGTTCTTC.

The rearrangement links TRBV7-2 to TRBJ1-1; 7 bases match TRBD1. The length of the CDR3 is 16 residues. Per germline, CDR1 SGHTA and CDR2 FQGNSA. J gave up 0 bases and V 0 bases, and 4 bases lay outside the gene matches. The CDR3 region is CASSLAGQTMNTEAFF. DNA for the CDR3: TGTGCCAGCAGCTTAGCGGGACAGACCATGAACACTGAAGCTTTCTTT.

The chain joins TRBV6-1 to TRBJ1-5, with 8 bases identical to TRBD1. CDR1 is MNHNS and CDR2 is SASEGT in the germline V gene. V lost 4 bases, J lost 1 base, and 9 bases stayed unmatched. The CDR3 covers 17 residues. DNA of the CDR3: TGTGCCAGCAGTGCCTCCTGGGGACAGGTGAGCAATCAGCCCCAGCATTTT. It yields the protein CASSASWGQVSNQPQHF.

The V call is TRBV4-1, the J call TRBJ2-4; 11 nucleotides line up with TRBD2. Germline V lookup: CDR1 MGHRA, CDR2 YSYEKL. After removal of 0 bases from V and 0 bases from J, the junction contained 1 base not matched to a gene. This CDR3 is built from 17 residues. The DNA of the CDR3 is TGCGCCAGCAGCCAAGACGGACTAGCGGGAGCCAAAAACATTCAGTACTTC. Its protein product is CASSQDGLAGAKNIQYF.

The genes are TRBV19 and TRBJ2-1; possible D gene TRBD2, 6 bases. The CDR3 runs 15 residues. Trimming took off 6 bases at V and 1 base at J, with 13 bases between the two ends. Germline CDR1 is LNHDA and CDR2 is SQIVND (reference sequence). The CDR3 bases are TGTGCCAGTAGGGCTTTTGGGAGGTCCTACAATGAGCAGTTCTTC. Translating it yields CASRAFGRSYNEQFF.

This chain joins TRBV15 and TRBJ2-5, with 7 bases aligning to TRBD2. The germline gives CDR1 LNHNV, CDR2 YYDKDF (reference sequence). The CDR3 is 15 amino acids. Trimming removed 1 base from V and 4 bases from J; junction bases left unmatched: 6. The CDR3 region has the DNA TGTGCCACCAGCAGAGGCCCCTTAGCGGGAGAGACCCAGTACTTC. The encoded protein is CATSRGPLAGETQYF.

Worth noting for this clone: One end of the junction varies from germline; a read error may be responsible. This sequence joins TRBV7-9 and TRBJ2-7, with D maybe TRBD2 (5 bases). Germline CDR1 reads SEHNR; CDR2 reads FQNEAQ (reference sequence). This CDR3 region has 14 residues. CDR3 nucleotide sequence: TGTTCCAGCAGCGCCCGACTATCCCCCTACGAGCAGTACTTC. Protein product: CSSSARLSPYEQYF.